Presented here are 18 T cell receptor beta chains from one specimen sequenced in a study of OX40 agonist ivuxolimab in advanced cancers. Assay: immunoSEQ multiplex PCR; the TCRdb copy retains only in-frame clones and omits some. The repertoire consists of 45,000 to 60,000 clones, with 90% to 95% occurring once and the leading ten covering roughly 12%. Source: CD4+ or CD8+ T cells sorted from blood, taken in a trial of the OX40 agonist ivuxolimab. Every receptor here comes from an adult with an advanced solid tumor such as melanoma, head and neck, liver or kidney cancer.

The chain has TRBV9 and TRBJ2-7, with 7 nucleotides matching TRBD1. The junction had 6 bases not matched to a gene; V was cut back by 0 bases and J by 3 bases. The CDR3 runs 15 residues. CDR1 and CDR2 (germline): SGDLS, YYNGEE. The CDR3 is CASSVEGARGYEQYF. The CDR3 coding sequence is TGTGCCAGCAGCGTAGAGGGGGCTAGGGGCTACGAGCAGTACTTC.

The chain links TRBV15 to TRBJ1-2; D unclear. Germline V gives CDR1 LNHNV, CDR2 YYDKDF (reference sequence). The CDR3 runs to 12 residues. With 4 bases removed from V and 7 bases from J, the gap between germline ends came to 10 bases. CDR3 sequence: CATSTPLSGYTF. CDR3 nucleotide sequence: TGTGCCACCAGCACCCCCCTGAGTGGCTACACCTTC.

The chain recombines TRBV27 with TRBJ2-1; D is perhaps TRBD2 (5 bases). The germline V and J ends were trimmed by 2 bases and 7 bases, with 9 bases remaining between them. The CDR3 is made up of 13 amino acids. CDR1 is MNHEY, CDR2 SMNVEV, per germline (reference sequence). The CDR3 sequence is CASSLRERNEQFF. CDR3 nucleotides: TGTGCCAGCAGTTTAAGAGAGCGGAATGAGCAGTTCTTC.

The chain carries TRBV18 and TRBJ1-1; D call uncertain. The germline gives CDR1 KGHSH, CDR2 LQKENI. The germline V and J ends were trimmed by 6 bases and 3 bases, with 14 bases remaining between them. This CDR3 comprises 14 residues. CDR3 region: CASSRAQIDTEAFF. Written as DNA, the CDR3 is TGTGCCAGCTCCCGGGCACAAATCGACACTGAAGCTTTCTTT.

This clone has a handful of counts. In DNA form, the CDR3 reads TGTGCCAGCAGCCGACAGGGCTACGAGCAGTACTTC. This gives the protein CASSRQGYEQYF. This sequence joins TRBV7-9 and TRBJ2-7; the match to TRBD1 covers 7 bases. The CDR3 has 12 amino acids. The germline V gene has CDR1 SEHNR and CDR2 FQNEAQ (reference sequence). With 5 bases clipped from V and 3 bases from J, the junction kept 1 base outside the gene matches. Together with reference TRBV7-9 and TRBJ2-7, the CDR3 gives the full variable domain: DTGVSQNPRHKITKRGQNVTFRCDPISEHNRLYWYRQTLGQGPEFLTYFQNEAQLEKSRLLSDRFSAERPKGSFSTLEIQRTEQGDSAMYLCASSRQGYEQYFGPGTRLTVT.

This rearrangement joins TRBV6-1 to TRBJ1-6; the match to TRBD1 covers 8 bases. Losses at the gene ends were 1 base for V and 9 bases for J; bases not matched to a gene: 8. The CDR3 has 16 residues. Germline-derived CDR1 and CDR2 are MNHNS and SASEGT. CDR3 protein: CASSEDVGQGGSPLHF. CDR3 coding DNA: TGTGCCAGCAGTGAAGATGTTGGACAGGGCGGTTCACCCCTCCACTTT.

This chain connects TRBV28 to TRBJ2-7; possibly TRBD1 for D (6 bases). CDR1 is MDHEN, CDR2 SYDVKM, per germline. Trimming left V 5 bases short and J 0 bases short, with 11 bases between. The CDR3 spans 14 residues. The CDR3 DNA reads TGTGCCAGCAGTGTCCAAGGGGGCTCCTACGAGCAGTACTTC. It specifies CASSVQGGSYEQYF.

The chain couples TRBV19 to TRBJ2-4; 7 nucleotides align to TRBD2. Germline values: CDR1 LNHDA, CDR2 SQIVND (reference sequence). With V trimmed by 0 bases and J by 9 bases, 5 bases remained unmatched. The CDR3 sequence is 14 residues long. The CDR3: CASSIDGRRGIQYF. CDR3 bases: TGTGCCAGTAGTATAGACGGGAGGCGGGGCATTCAGTACTTC.

This chain uses TRBV10-3 with TRBJ1-1; 8 nucleotides agree with TRBD1. CDR1 is ENHRY, CDR2 SYGVKD, per germline. The CDR3 has 15 amino acids. Trimming at V came to 4 bases and at J to 3 bases, leaving 7 bases not matched to a gene. The CDR3 spells CAISGPGQEHTEAFF. For the CDR3, the DNA is TGTGCCATCAGTGGACCGGGACAGGAGCACACTGAAGCTTTCTTT.

V gene TRBV6-5 combines with J gene TRBJ2-7, with unresolved D. CDR1 MNHEY and CDR2 SVGAGI come from the germline V gene. The V end was cut by 5 bases, the J end by 5 bases, with 7 bases between. CDR3 length: 11 residues. The CDR3 spells CASSENNEQYF. As DNA, the CDR3 is TGTGCCAGCAGTGAAAATAACGAGCAGTACTTC.

The chain carries TRBV15 and TRBJ2-1; D remains ambiguous. The CDR3 sequence is 18 residues long. Germline values: CDR1 LNHNV, CDR2 YYDKDF (reference sequence). V dropped 0 bases and J dropped 4 bases, with 19 bases sitting between them. CDR3 region: CATSRDPPRSFGYNEQFF. CDR3 DNA: TGTGCCACCAGCAGAGATCCCCCTCGGAGTTTCGGGTACAATGAGCAGTTCTTC.

The CDR3 DNA reads TGCGCCAGCAGCTTGGAGCCAGGGAGCTCCTACAATGAGCAGTTCTTC. This gives the protein CASSLEPGSSYNEQFF. This chain connects TRBV5-1 to TRBJ2-1; TRBD1 or TRBD2 may be the D gene (5 bases each). The CDR3 loop spans 16 amino acids. Germline-derived CDR1 and CDR2 are SGHRS and YFSETQ. The V end lost 0 bases, the J end lost 0 bases, and 10 bases lay between the germline ends.

The chain has TRBV5-1 and TRBJ2-5, with D perhaps TRBD2 (5 bases). Per germline, CDR1 SGHRS and CDR2 YFSETQ. The length of the CDR3 is 13 residues. The ends were cut back, 4 bases at V and 5 bases at J, with 12 bases in the middle. The CDR3 spells CASSAGVEETQYF. The CDR3 DNA reads TGCGCCAGCAGCGCCGGGGTGGAGGAGACCCAGTACTTC.

This chain uses TRBV28 with TRBJ1-5, with 10 bases identical to TRBD1. Trimming cost V 6 bases and J 1 base; bases outside gene matches: 3. Germline-derived CDR1 and CDR2 are MDHEN and SYDVKM. CDR3 length: 15 amino acids. CDR3 in DNA: TGTGCCAGCAGGCCGACAGGGGGCAGCAATCAGCCCCAGCATTTT. It yields the protein CASRPTGGSNQPQHF.

The CDR3 sequence: CASSPAGTGTSIQYF. In nucleotides, the CDR3 is TGCGCCAGCAGCCCCGCCGGGACAGGGACCAGCATTCAGTACTTC. The rearrangement joins TRBV5-1 to TRBJ2-4; 9 nucleotides agree with TRBD1. The V segment lost 4 bases and the J segment 9 bases; nucleotides outside the gene matches: 11. The length of the CDR3 is 15 residues. CDR1 and CDR2 (germline): SGHRS, YFSETQ.

V is TRBV5-4 and J is TRBJ2-3; D gene ambiguous. The germline V and J ends were trimmed by 0 bases and 8 bases, with 4 bases remaining between them. CDR1 and CDR2 (germline): SGHNT, YYREEE (reference sequence). The CDR3 loop spans 11 amino acids. CDR3 coding DNA: TGTGCCAGCAGCTTGGAGGGTACGCAGTATTTT. The encoded protein is CASSLEGTQYF.

This chain connects TRBV2 to TRBJ2-5, with 9 bases fitting TRBD1. The J call may be incorrect, as the DNA end agrees better with TRBJ2-7. The CDR3 extends over 16 amino acids. Germline loops: CDR1 SNHLY, CDR2 FYNNEI. CDR3 nucleotide sequence: TGTGCCAGCAGTACGGGACAGGGTAGAGGATCCTACGAGCAGTACTTC. It encodes CASSTGQGRGSYEQYF.

The V call is TRBV29-1, the J call TRBJ2-1, with 10 bases aligning to TRBD1. The ends lost 4 bases at V and 11 bases at J; junction bases unmatched: 8. The CDR3 has 13 residues. Germline CDR1 and CDR2: SQVTM and ANQGSEA. This chain's CDR3 is CSVAGTGDGQQFF. For the CDR3, the DNA is TGCAGCGTTGCCGGGACAGGGGATGGGCAGCAGTTCTTC.